This record looks at one TCR beta chain sequence and its context. Some clones are missing from TCRdb's copy, which holds only in-frame ones; the method was immunoSEQ multiplex PCR. The repertoire has tens of thousands of clones, under 90% of them found once; the top ten carry approximately 7%. These data belong to a study of OX40 agonist ivuxolimab in advanced cancers. Study overall: The drug used for patients, ivuxolimab, was an agonistic anti-OX40 (CD134) antibody.

The V segment lost 0 bases and the J segment 4 bases; nucleotides outside the gene matches: 2. This CDR3 contains 15 residues. CDR1 and CDR2 from the germline V gene are SGHRS and YFSETQ. The sample here was CD4+ or CD8+ T cells sorted from blood, taken in a trial of the OX40 agonist ivuxolimab. J is TRBJ1-4 and V is TRBV5-1; TRBD1 matches 8 bases. This sequence originates from an adult with an advanced solid tumor such as melanoma, head and neck, liver or kidney cancer. CDR3 region: CASSLAGQVNEKLFF. The DNA for the CDR3 is TGCGCCAGCAGCTTGGCGGGACAGGTTAATGAAAAACTGTTTTTT. The full variable domain, completed using reference TRBV5-1 and TRBJ1-4, is KAGVTQTPRYLIKTRGQQVTLSCSPISGHRSVSWYQQTPGQGLQFLFEYFSETQRNKGNFPGRFSGRQFSNSRSEMNVSTLELGDSALYLCASSLAGQVNEKLFFGSGTQLSVL.